One T cell receptor beta chain is described in this entry. The V gene's germline CDR1 is LNHNV and CDR2 YYDKDF (reference sequence). Unmatched junction bases numbered 12, after V lost 3 bases and J lost 2 bases. The CDR3 runs to 17 residues. Recently diagnosed hyperthyroidism of less than 2 months' duration affected patients aged 18 to 65. Lactation, pregnancy, other autoimmune disease or uncontrolled infection excluded patients. RNA transcripts gave rise to amplified TCR beta CDR3 regions. A first-round RT-PCR of the TCR CDR3 used the HTBI primer set. TCRdb used MiXCR to reprocess the multiplex PCR reads, holding one entry per CDR3 protein. The sample yields hundreds of thousands of distinct CDR3 sequences, 38% seen once. This entry is derived from a study of T cells in Graves' hyperthyroidism and ophthalmopathy.

This sequence originates from a man younger than 35 with Graves' hyperthyroidism. The J gene is TRBJ1-1, the V gene TRBV15; TRBD1 agrees at 7 bases. Sequenced: blood. CDR3 in DNA: TGTGCCACCAGCAGGACCAGACAGGGCGCTGGAAACACTGAAGCTTTCTTT. Translated: CATSRTRQGAGNTEAFF.